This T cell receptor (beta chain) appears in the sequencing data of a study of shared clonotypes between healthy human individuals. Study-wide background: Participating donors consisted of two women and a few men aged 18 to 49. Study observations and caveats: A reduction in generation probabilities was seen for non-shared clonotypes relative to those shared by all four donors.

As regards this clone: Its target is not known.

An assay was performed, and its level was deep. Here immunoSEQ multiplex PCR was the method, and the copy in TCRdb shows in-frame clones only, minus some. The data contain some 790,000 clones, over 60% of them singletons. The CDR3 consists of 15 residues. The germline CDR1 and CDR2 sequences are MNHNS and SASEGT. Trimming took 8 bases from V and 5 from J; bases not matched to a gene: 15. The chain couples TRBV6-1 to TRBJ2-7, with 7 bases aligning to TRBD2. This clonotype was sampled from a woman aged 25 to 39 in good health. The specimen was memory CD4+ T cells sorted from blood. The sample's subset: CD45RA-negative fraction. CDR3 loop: CASSIGLRETDEQYF. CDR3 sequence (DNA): TGTGCCAGCTCCATCGGGTTGCGGGAGACGGACGAGCAGTACTTC.